This T cell receptor beta chain was observed in a study of control samples from healthy donors and cancer patients. Only in-frame clones appear in the TCRdb table, and some are missing; sequencing was by immunoSEQ multiplex PCR. The top ten hold around 40% of the sample, which has approximately 90,000 clones, approximately 84% seen once. This CDR3 is 15 amino acids long. With 0 bases clipped from V and 6 bases from J, the junction kept 5 bases outside the gene matches. Looked up from germline, CDR1 is GTSNPN and CDR2 is SVGIG (reference sequence). The sequence was obtained from a man between 65 and 85 years old with lung cancer. The specimen sequenced was PBMCs. The rearrangement uses TRBV30 and TRBJ1-6, with 7 bases aligning to TRBD1. The CDR3 reads CAWSVGQGVNSPLHF. CDR3 bases: TGTGCCTGGAGTGTAGGGCAGGGGGTTAATTCACCCCTCCACTTT.